Listed below are T cell receptor beta chains from one sample, sequenced in a study of blood T cell repertoires in COVID-19. The data were produced by immunoSEQ multiplex PCR, yet TCRdb's version contains in-frame clones alone and is incomplete. The table has about 110,000 clones, over 75% seen once. The specimen sequenced was peripheral blood. The receptors shown here come from a woman between 45 and 60 years old with acute or convalescent COVID-19. CDR3s include the opening cysteine and the closing phenylalanine or tryptophan. The order of the fields is V gene, D gene, clone size, J gene, CDR3 DNA, CDR3 protein. The D gene is left open where the match is weak. Some rows have no size entry. The others give once, few or many, or a class for an expanded clone.

v_gene: TRBV19
d_gene: -
abundance: -
j_gene: TRBJ1-3
CDR3nt: TGTGCCAGTACACAGGCTGGAAACACCATATATTTT
CDR3aa: CASTQAGNTIYF

v_gene: TRBV11-2
d_gene: TRBD1
abundance: -
j_gene: TRBJ2-2
CDR3nt: TGTGCCAGCGTGGGACAGGGGACCGGGGAGCTGTTTTTT
CDR3aa: CASVGQGTGELFF

v_gene: TRBV3-1/TRBV3-2
d_gene: -
abundance: -
j_gene: TRBJ1-2
CDR3nt: TGTGCCAGCAGCCAAGGGAAATTTTCGGGCACCTTC
CDR3aa: CASSQGKFSGTF

v_gene: TRBV6-1
d_gene: TRBD1
abundance: -
j_gene: TRBJ1-5
CDR3nt: TGTGCCAGCAGTGAAAGGACAGGGGCCTTCAATCAGCCCCAGCATTTT
CDR3aa: CASSERTGAFNQPQHF

v_gene: TRBV18
d_gene: -
abundance: -
j_gene: TRBJ1-1
CDR3nt: TGTGCCAGCTCACCCGCGGGGCGGAATGAAGCTTTCTTT
CDR3aa: CASSPAGRNEAFF

v_gene: TRBV5-1
d_gene: TRBD1
abundance: -
j_gene: TRBJ1-2
CDR3nt: TGCGCCAGCAGCTTGACAGGGGGCTCTGAGTATGGCTACACCTTC
CDR3aa: CASSLTGGSEYGYTF

v_gene: TRBV6-6
d_gene: -
abundance: -
j_gene: TRBJ1-1
CDR3nt: TGTGCCAGCAGTCAGCGGCGCGACACATACATGAACACTGAAGCTTTCTTT
CDR3aa: CASSQRRDTYMNTEAFF

v_gene: TRBV27
d_gene: -
abundance: -
j_gene: TRBJ2-7
CDR3nt: TGTGCCAGCTCAATCGCGGGGAAACACTACGAGCAGTACTTC
CDR3aa: CASSIAGKHYEQYF

v_gene: TRBV5-1
d_gene: -
abundance: once
j_gene: TRBJ2-3
CDR3nt: TGCGCCAGCAGCTTGGCACAGGTTCCATCCGATACGCAGTATTTT
CDR3aa: CASSLAQVPSDTQYF

v_gene: TRBV18
d_gene: TRBD2
abundance: -
j_gene: TRBJ2-3
CDR3nt: TGTGCCAGCTCACAGGAGCGGGGGGGGGCCGATACGCAGTATTTT
CDR3aa: CASSQERGGADTQYF

v_gene: TRBV2
d_gene: -
abundance: -
j_gene: TRBJ1-2
CDR3nt: TGTGCCAGCTCGGTATTCACGCATGGCTACACCTTC
CDR3aa: CASSVFTHGYTF

v_gene: TRBV10-1
d_gene: TRBD1
abundance: -
j_gene: TRBJ2-1
CDR3nt: TGCGCCAGCAGTGAAACAGGGGCGGATGAGCAGTTCTTC
CDR3aa: CASSETGADEQFF

v_gene: TRBV5-1
d_gene: -
abundance: -
j_gene: TRBJ1-1
CDR3nt: TGCGCCAGCAGCTTGGGACAGCGGAACACTGAAGCTTTCTTT
CDR3aa: CASSLGQRNTEAFF

v_gene: TRBV18
d_gene: TRBD2
abundance: -
j_gene: TRBJ2-3
CDR3nt: TGTGCCAGCTCACCGGGCCTAGCGGGGTTTGATACGCAGTATTTT
CDR3aa: CASSPGLAGFDTQYF

v_gene: TRBV5-1
d_gene: TRBD1
abundance: -
j_gene: TRBJ1-2
CDR3nt: TGCGCCAGCGCTGACAGGGGGCGAGGCTACACCTTC
CDR3aa: CASADRGRGYTF

v_gene: TRBV18
d_gene: -
abundance: -
j_gene: TRBJ1-1
CDR3nt: TGTGCCAGCTCACCAAGGGGTAAGGACACTGAAGCTTTCTTT
CDR3aa: CASSPRGKDTEAFF

v_gene: TRBV19
d_gene: -
abundance: few
j_gene: TRBJ1-1
CDR3nt: TGTGCCAGTAGTATAGGACAGCTGAACACTGAAGCTTTCTTT
CDR3aa: CASSIGQLNTEAFF

v_gene: TRBV6-6
d_gene: -
abundance: -
j_gene: TRBJ1-2
CDR3nt: TGTGCCAGCAACCCTACGGGGGGAGATGGCTACACCTTC
CDR3aa: CASNPTGGDGYTF

v_gene: TRBV19
d_gene: TRBD1
abundance: -
j_gene: TRBJ1-2
CDR3nt: TGTGCCAGTAGTATGAGAGGAGGGACAGGGGGCTCGGACTATGGCTACACCTTC
CDR3aa: CASSMRGGTGGSDYGYTF

v_gene: TRBV5-1
d_gene: TRBD2
abundance: -
j_gene: TRBJ2-3
CDR3nt: TGCGCCAGCAGCTTGGCCGGGACTAGGGGGAGCACAGATACGCAGTATTTT
CDR3aa: CASSLAGTRGSTDTQYF

v_gene: TRBV12-5
d_gene: -
abundance: -
j_gene: TRBJ1-1
CDR3nt: TGTGCTAGTGGTTTGCCACAGAACACTGAAGCTTTCTTT
CDR3aa: CASGLPQNTEAFF

v_gene: TRBV6-5
d_gene: -
abundance: -
j_gene: TRBJ1-5
CDR3nt: TGTGCCAGCACTGTCGGTCAGGGCAATCAGCCCCAGCATTTT
CDR3aa: CASTVGQGNQPQHF

v_gene: TRBV4-2
d_gene: TRBD2
abundance: -
j_gene: TRBJ2-3
CDR3nt: TGTGCCAGCAGCCAAGTTTCGGTAGCGGGGGGGCTCGGAGATACGCAGTATTTT
CDR3aa: CASSQVSVAGGLGDTQYF

v_gene: TRBV7-8
d_gene: -
abundance: once
j_gene: TRBJ1-2
CDR3nt: TGTGCCAGCAGCCCCCTAGGGGCATATGGCTACACCTTC
CDR3aa: CASSPLGAYGYTF

v_gene: TRBV7-8
d_gene: -
abundance: -
j_gene: TRBJ1-1
CDR3nt: TGTGCCAGCAGCTTCAGCGCGCCGAACACTGAAGCTTTCTTT
CDR3aa: CASSFSAPNTEAFF

v_gene: TRBV27
d_gene: -
abundance: once
j_gene: TRBJ1-1
CDR3nt: TGTGCCAGCAGTTTGGGAGGGGGTAGGAACACTGAAGCTTTCTTT
CDR3aa: CASSLGGGRNTEAFF

v_gene: TRBV15
d_gene: -
abundance: -
j_gene: TRBJ2-5
CDR3nt: TGTGCCACTAGAAGTCCCGCAGCGCCGGACCGGGGGACCCAGTACTTC
CDR3aa: CATRSPAAPDRGTQYF

v_gene: TRBV2
d_gene: TRBD1
abundance: many
j_gene: TRBJ2-7
CDR3nt: TGTGCCAGCCTCCGTGGGACAGGGTCTGGAGAGCAGTACTTC
CDR3aa: CASLRGTGSGEQYF

v_gene: TRBV12-3/TRBV12-4
d_gene: TRBD1
abundance: -
j_gene: TRBJ2-1
CDR3nt: TGTGCCCGAACGACAGGGAATGGAAATGAGCAGTTCTTC
CDR3aa: CARTTGNGNEQFF

v_gene: TRBV13
d_gene: -
abundance: -
j_gene: TRBJ2-1
CDR3nt: TGTGCCAGCAGCTGGGCCGGGGTCAATGAGCAGTTCTTC
CDR3aa: CASSWAGVNEQFF

v_gene: TRBV3-1/TRBV3-2
d_gene: TRBD2
abundance: once
j_gene: TRBJ2-5
CDR3nt: TGTGCCAGCGCCCCGGGACTAGCGGCCCAAGAGACCCAGTACTTC
CDR3aa: CASAPGLAAQETQYF

v_gene: TRBV11-2
d_gene: -
abundance: -
j_gene: TRBJ1-6
CDR3nt: TGTGCCAGCAGCGCGGGTTTTAGTTCACCCCTCCACTTT
CDR3aa: CASSAGFSSPLHF

v_gene: TRBV18
d_gene: -
abundance: -
j_gene: TRBJ1-6
CDR3nt: TGTGCCAGCTCACGGAAGGACGGGGAGTATTCACCCCTCCACTTT
CDR3aa: CASSRKDGEYSPLHF

v_gene: TRBV7-2
d_gene: TRBD1
abundance: -
j_gene: TRBJ1-6
CDR3nt: TGTGCCAGCAGCTTAATGATTACAGGGGATTCACCCCTCCACTTT
CDR3aa: CASSLMITGDSPLHF

v_gene: TRBV3-1/TRBV3-2
d_gene: -
abundance: -
j_gene: TRBJ1-6
CDR3nt: TGTGCCAGCAGTCCTCCAGGGGCCAACCTAGGTTCACCCCTCCACTTT
CDR3aa: CASSPPGANLGSPLHF

v_gene: TRBV19
d_gene: -
abundance: -
j_gene: TRBJ1-2
CDR3nt: TGTGCCAGTAGTATTCCAGGGGATTGGGGTGGCTACACCTTC
CDR3aa: CASSIPGDWGGYTF

v_gene: TRBV6-6
d_gene: -
abundance: -
j_gene: TRBJ1-5
CDR3nt: TGTGCCACCCAATTGACGGGGAATCAGCCCCAGCATTTT
CDR3aa: CATQLTGNQPQHF

v_gene: TRBV27
d_gene: TRBD2
abundance: -
j_gene: TRBJ2-7
CDR3nt: TGTGCCAGCAACCCGGGACTAGCCCTCTTATCGTCCGAGCAGTACTTC
CDR3aa: CASNPGLALLSSEQYF

v_gene: TRBV2
d_gene: -
abundance: -
j_gene: TRBJ2-2
CDR3nt: TGTGCCAGCACCCAACACCGGGCAGGGGAACACACCGGGGAGCTGTTTTTT
CDR3aa: CASTQHRAGEHTGELFF

v_gene: TRBV15
d_gene: TRBD2
abundance: -
j_gene: TRBJ2-3
CDR3nt: TGTGCCACCAGCGGCCGGGGGGCAGATACGCAGTATTTT
CDR3aa: CATSGRGADTQYF

v_gene: TRBV19
d_gene: -
abundance: -
j_gene: TRBJ1-5
CDR3nt: TGTGCCAGTAGTTTAAGGGGTGGAAATCAGCCCCAGCATTTT
CDR3aa: CASSLRGGNQPQHF

v_gene: TRBV11-2
d_gene: TRBD1
abundance: -
j_gene: TRBJ1-3
CDR3nt: TGTGCCAGCAGCCGTAGGGGACAGGGGGCTGGAAACACCATATATTTT
CDR3aa: CASSRRGQGAGNTIYF

v_gene: TRBV30
d_gene: TRBD1
abundance: once
j_gene: TRBJ2-7
CDR3nt: TGTGCCTGGAGCAGGGGGCGTAGCGAGCAGTACTTC
CDR3aa: CAWSRGRSEQYF

v_gene: TRBV10-1
d_gene: TRBD1
abundance: -
j_gene: TRBJ1-3
CDR3nt: TGCGCCAGCAGTGAGGGACAGGGGGCTAAATCTGGAAACACCATATATTTT
CDR3aa: CASSEGQGAKSGNTIYF

v_gene: TRBV24-1
d_gene: TRBD1
abundance: -
j_gene: TRBJ1-5
CDR3nt: TGTGCCACCAGTGATTACGGACAGGGCGCAGATCAGCCCCAGCATTTT
CDR3aa: CATSDYGQGADQPQHF

v_gene: TRBV3-1/TRBV3-2
d_gene: TRBD2
abundance: -
j_gene: TRBJ2-7
CDR3nt: TGTGCCAGCACCTTGGGGGGGGGAAATAAGCAGTACTTC
CDR3aa: CASTLGGGNKQYF

v_gene: TRBV5-1
d_gene: TRBD1
abundance: -
j_gene: TRBJ1-4
CDR3nt: TGCGCCAGCAGACTAACGACAGGGGGGGAAAAACTGTTTTTT
CDR3aa: CASRLTTGGEKLFF

v_gene: TRBV7-8
d_gene: TRBD1
abundance: -
j_gene: TRBJ1-6
CDR3nt: TGTGCCAGCAGCTTAGACAGGGGGGTTTCACCCCTCCACTTT
CDR3aa: CASSLDRGVSPLHF